This T cell receptor (beta chain) originates from a study of T cells in Graves' hyperthyroidism and ophthalmopathy. The TCR beta CDR3 regions underwent amplification using RNA transcripts as the source. The HTBI primer set was used in a first-round RT-PCR of the TCR CDR3. TCRdb processed the multiplex PCR reads anew with MiXCR; each CDR3 protein has one entry. The repertoire consists of around 350,000 distinct CDR3 sequences, with 15% to 17% occurring once and the leading ten covering around a quarter. There are many counts of this clonotype. The germline gives CDR1 KGHSH, CDR2 LQKENI. The V end was cut by 7 bases, the J end by 3 bases, with 13 bases between. The CDR3 has 14 amino acids.

This clonotype was sampled from a young woman with Graves' hyperthyroidism that later progressed to Graves' ophthalmopathy. The source material was blood. The chain carries TRBV18 and TRBJ1-3, with D possibly matching TRBD1 (5 bases). The CDR3 DNA reads as TGTGCCAGCTTACTGACAGAACATGGAAACACCATATATTTT. This sequence encodes CASLLTEHGNTIYF.